The present TCR beta chain was sequenced within a study of regulatory T cells in long-lasting Graves disease. As for time point: persistent/refractory GD, antithyroid drugs over 5 years with positive TRAb. The TCR library used RNA extracted from PBMCs. HTBI primers from iRepertoire and Arm-PCR of CDR3 regions yielded the TCR beta libraries. One entry per CDR3 protein, called by TCRdb with MiXCR from the multiplex PCR reads. Altogether almost 350,000 distinct CDR3 sequences are present, 20% being singletons, with the ten largest covering approximately 31%. The CDR3 is 13 amino acids. The trim removed 5 bases at V and 4 bases at J, leaving 4 bases unmatched. Per germline, CDR1 LNHNV and CDR2 YYDKDF (reference sequence). This clonotype was detected ten times or more.

Source: peripheral blood mononuclear cells (PBMCs), taken when the disease was refractory, from a patient treated with antithyroid drugs. The TCR was taken from a female donor with Graves disease. The V gene is TRBV15, the J gene TRBJ2-5; 7 bases are shared with TRBD2. The CDR3 DNA is TGTGCCACCAGCGGGATAGCGGGAGAGACCCAGTACTTC. Encoded protein: CATSGIAGETQYF.